The 27 T cell receptor beta chains below were found in one sample sequenced in a study of T cell responses to AZD1222 COVID-19 vaccine. Libraries were prepared by immunoSEQ multiplex PCR; TCRdb keeps only in-frame clonotypes and omits some of them. In the table there are around 140,000 clones, approximately 91% of which are singletons. The sample was peripheral blood, taken 28 days after the second AZD1222 dose. The origin of the receptors is an adult who received the AZD1222 COVID-19 vaccine.

The V and J genes are TRBV28 and TRBJ2-7, with 10 bases matching TRBD2. The CDR3 runs to 15 residues. After removal of 6 bases from V and 4 bases from J, the junction contained 9 bases not matched to a gene. Germline loops: CDR1 MDHEN, CDR2 SYDVKM. CDR3 region: CASSVLAGAGYEQYF. CDR3 nucleotides: TGTGCCAGCAGCGTCCTAGCGGGAGCTGGGTACGAGCAGTACTTC.

The chain recombines TRBV29-1 with TRBJ1-1, with D perhaps TRBD1 (5 bases). Trimming left V 7 bases short and J 5 bases short, with 20 bases between. CDR3 length: 14 amino acids. In germline, CDR1 is SQVTM, CDR2 ANQGSEA. Here the CDR3 reads CSGGTGYGWTEAFF. The CDR3 DNA reads TGCAGCGGTGGGACGGGGTATGGCTGGACTGAAGCTTTCTTT.

J is TRBJ1-3 and V is TRBV5-1, with no clear D. CDR1 is SGHRS and CDR2 is YFSETQ in the germline V gene. This CDR3 has 15 amino acids. Trimming stripped 0 bases from V and 2 bases from J, with 9 bases between. CDR3 region: CASSLDRGAGNTIYF. The CDR3 DNA follows: TGCGCCAGCAGCTTGGACCGCGGGGCTGGAAACACCATATATTTT. The full variable domain, with the rest looked up from reference TRBV5-1 and TRBJ1-3, is KAGVTQTPRYLIKTRGQQVTLSCSPISGHRSVSWYQQTPGQGLQFLFEYFSETQRNKGNFPGRFSGRQFSNSRSEMNVSTLELGDSALYLCASSLDRGAGNTIYFGEGSWLTVV.

The chain uses TRBV6-1 and TRBJ1-2; 11 positions agree with TRBD1. The germline V gene encodes CDR1 MNHNS and CDR2 SASEGT. V shed 2 bases and J 0 bases; nucleotides not matched to a gene: 17. The CDR3 consists of 21 residues. CDR3 bases: TGTGCCAGCAGTGAAAGTCTGGGGCGGGGACAGGGGGTCGCCCCTAACTATGGCTACACCTTC. Translated: CASSESLGRGQGVAPNYGYTF.

V and J are TRBV5-6 and TRBJ1-2; 9 bases map to TRBD1. J gave up 8 bases and V 5 bases, and 7 bases lay outside the gene matches. Germline values: CDR1 SGHDT, CDR2 YYEEEE. There are 13 residues in the CDR3. CDR3 bases: TGTGCCAGCAGTTTCCGACAGGGGGACGGCTACACCTTC. Its translation: CASSFRQGDGYTF.

CDR3 nucleotides: TGTGCCAGCAGCTTCAGGTGGGGGTCCGGCACTGAAGCTTTCTTT. Protein product: CASSFRWGSGTEAFF. The gene calls are TRBV2 and TRBJ1-1; D is possibly TRBD1 (5 bases). CDR1 is SNHLY, CDR2 FYNNEI, per germline. V was clipped by 6 bases and J by 4 bases, with 18 bases between them. The CDR3 is 15 residues long.

This clone has a single count. The chain uses TRBV5-4 and TRBJ2-1; 13 nucleotides align to TRBD2. The germline V gene has CDR1 SGHNT and CDR2 YYREEE (reference sequence). This CDR3 comprises 15 residues. Trimming cost V 3 bases and J 6 bases; bases outside gene matches: 3. The CDR3 nucleotides read TGTGCCAGCAGCTCGGGACTAGCGGGATCCAATGAGCAGTTCTTC. Translation: CASSSGLAGSNEQFF.

V is TRBV5-1 and J is TRBJ2-5, with TRBD2 matching 11 bases. V gave up 2 bases and J gave up 5 bases; unmatched junction bases: 8. The CDR3 covers 16 residues. From germline, CDR1 is SGHRS and CDR2 YFSETQ. CDR3 in DNA: TGCGCCAGCAGCTTACGACGACTAGCGGGACCGGAGACCCAGTACTTC. This gives the protein CASSLRRLAGPETQYF.

V is TRBV10-3 and J is TRBJ2-7; the match to TRBD2 covers 12 bases. Trimming took 10 bases from V and 7 from J; bases not matched to a gene: 8. The length of the CDR3 is 13 residues. Germline V CDR1 and CDR2: ENHRY, SYGVKD. CDR3 in DNA: TGTGCCACCATGGAAGGACTAGCGGGAGAGCAGTACTTC. It encodes CATMEGLAGEQYF.

The rearrangement uses TRBV27 and TRBJ2-3; 9 bases match TRBD2. The germline gives CDR1 MNHEY, CDR2 SMNVEV (reference sequence). The CDR3 has 16 residues. The junction had 7 bases not matched to a gene; V was cut back by 2 bases and J by 4 bases. The CDR3 loop reads CASSLRASGKSDTQYF. The DNA of the CDR3 is TGTGCCAGCAGTTTAAGGGCTAGCGGGAAATCAGATACGCAGTATTTT.

V gene TRBV7-3 combines with J gene TRBJ2-1; possibly TRBD1 or TRBD2 for D (6 bases each). Germline V gives CDR1 SGHTA, CDR2 FQGTGA. V dropped 1 base and J dropped 10 bases, with 14 bases sitting between them. This CDR3 contains 14 residues. CDR3 coding DNA: TGTGCCAGCAGCTTAATAGGGGGGCTCAGGGAGCAGTTCTTC. The encoded protein is CASSLIGGLREQFF.

The chain links TRBV18 to TRBJ2-7, with D perhaps given as TRBD1 or TRBD2 (5 bases each). V was shortened by 6 bases and J by 3 bases, with 15 bases between the two germline ends. The CDR3 has 14 residues. The germline V gene has CDR1 KGHSH and CDR2 LQKENI. The CDR3 nucleotides are TGTGCCAGCTCGGTAAAGAGGGACGACTACGAGCAGTACTTC. Its protein is CASSVKRDDYEQYF. Looking up the rest from reference TRBV18 and TRBJ2-7 gives the full variable domain: NAGVMQNPRHLVRRRGQEARLRCSPMKGHSHVYWYRQLPEEGLKFMVYLQKENIIDESGMPKERFSAEFPKEGPSILRIQQVVRGDSAAYFCASSVKRDDYEQYFGPGTRLTVT.

This chain connects TRBV19 to TRBJ2-1; 9 bases fit TRBD2. Trimming took 4 bases from V and 6 from J; bases not matched to a gene: 4. In germline, CDR1 is LNHDA, CDR2 SQIVND (reference sequence). This CDR3 comprises 14 residues. CDR3: CASSTSGISNEQFF. The DNA of the CDR3 is TGTGCCAGTAGTACTAGCGGGATAAGCAATGAGCAGTTCTTC.

The V call is TRBV10-3, the J call TRBJ2-2; D is ambiguous. Germline V lookup: CDR1 ENHRY, CDR2 SYGVKD. The CDR3 spans 14 residues. The ends were cut back, 3 bases at V and 2 bases at J, with 7 bases in the middle. DNA for the CDR3: TGTGCCATCAGTGACGGAGCAAACACCGGGGAGCTGTTTTTT. Translation: CAISDGANTGELFF.

J is TRBJ1-6 and V is TRBV3-1 (or the pseudogene TRBV3-2); D gene ambiguous. Germline-derived CDR1 and CDR2 are LGHDT and YNNKEL (reference sequence). This CDR3 contains 13 residues. V lost 1 base and J lost 8, with 6 bases in between. The CDR3 nucleotides read TGTGCCAGCAGCCAAGCCGGGGATTCACCCCTCCACTTT. It codes for CASSQAGDSPLHF.

The rearrangement uses TRBV4-2 and TRBJ1-1, with D tentatively TRBD1 (5 bases). The CDR3 has 14 residues. The V end was cut by 1 base, the J end by 6 bases, with 12 bases between. Germline values: CDR1 LGHNA, CDR2 YNFKEQ. The CDR3 region has the DNA TGTGCCAGCAGCCAAGCTGGGGGGGACCCTGAAGCTTTCTTT. This sequence encodes CASSQAGGDPEAFF.

The V call is TRBV19, the J call TRBJ2-7, with D possibly being TRBD2 (6 bases). The length of the CDR3 is 14 residues. The germline V and J ends were trimmed by 3 bases and 5 bases, with 14 bases remaining between them. Germline assignment: CDR1 LNHDA and CDR2 SQIVND (reference sequence). Written as DNA, the CDR3 is TGTGCCAGTAGTATTTTCGGCGGGATCCACGAGCAGTACTTC. The encoded protein is CASSIFGGIHEQYF.

This chain links TRBV6-5 with TRBJ1-5, with D tentatively TRBD1 (5 bases). Trimming removed 8 bases at V and 0 bases at J, with 8 bases between. Germline values: CDR1 MNHEY, CDR2 SVGAGI. The CDR3 has 13 residues. The CDR3 protein is CASCRDSNQPQHF. The CDR3 nucleotides read TGTGCCAGCTGCAGGGATAGCAATCAGCCCCAGCATTTT.

The rearrangement links TRBV14 to TRBJ1-2; no reliable D call. In germline, CDR1 is SGHDN, CDR2 FVKESK. This CDR3 contains 20 residues. Trimming stripped 1 base from V and 1 base from J, with 25 bases between. The CDR3: CASSQGTSSPFELLNYGYTF. The CDR3 coding sequence is TGTGCCAGCAGCCAAGGGACCTCTTCTCCCTTTGAACTGCTTAACTATGGCTACACCTTC.

The chain has TRBV2 and TRBJ1-2; the D is unclear. Germline CDR1 reads SNHLY; CDR2 reads FYNNEI. Deletions cut 7 bases from V and 2 bases from J, with 14 bases between. This CDR3 has 14 residues. CDR3 nucleotide sequence: TGTGCCAGCACGGCGCTGTCCGCGAACTATGGCTACACCTTC. Amino acid sequence: CASTALSANYGYTF.

This chain uses TRBV6-5 with TRBJ1-1; the match to TRBD1 covers 7 bases. J lost 1 base, V lost 7 bases, and 9 bases had no gene match. This CDR3 region has 15 residues. Germline V gene lookup returns CDR1 MNHEY and CDR2 SVGAGI. This chain's CDR3 is CASKGALKANTEAFF. As DNA, the CDR3 is TGTGCCAGCAAGGGGGCTTTGAAGGCGAACACTGAAGCTTTCTTT.

CDR3 residues: CASNPTGGTEAFF. As DNA, the CDR3 is TGTGCCAGTAATCCTACAGGGGGTACTGAAGCTTTCTTT. The chain is built from TRBV19 and TRBJ1-1, with TRBD1 matching over 8 bases. This CDR3 region has 13 residues. V gave up 7 bases and J gave up 5 bases; unmatched junction bases: 6. Germline-derived CDR1 and CDR2 are LNHDA and SQIVND (reference sequence).

The chain links TRBV30 to TRBJ2-2, with 12 bases aligning to TRBD2. The length of the CDR3 is 17 residues. CDR1 GTSNPN and CDR2 SVGIG come from the germline V gene (reference sequence). Losses at the gene ends were 2 bases for V and 6 bases for J; bases not matched to a gene: 10. As DNA, the CDR3 is TGTGCCTGGAGTCTCCGGACTAGCGGGATTGTCGCCGGGGAGCTGTTTTTT. Amino acid sequence: CAWSLRTSGIVAGELFF.

The gene calls are TRBV16 and TRBJ1-2; 9 bases agree with TRBD1. The germline CDR1 and CDR2 sequences are KGHSY and FQNENV. The CDR3 is 15 residues long. The V gene end was trimmed by 3 bases and the J gene end by 6 bases; junction bases not matched to a gene: 8. CDR3 residues: CASSQGHRGPNGYTF. The CDR3 nucleotides are TGTGCCAGCAGCCAGGGGCACAGGGGGCCAAATGGCTACACCTTC.

The chain couples TRBV3-1 (or the pseudogene TRBV3-2) to TRBJ2-7; D remains ambiguous. The CDR3 contains 14 residues. Germline CDR1 reads LGHDT; CDR2 reads YNNKEL (reference sequence). Trimming pared 2 bases from V and 5 bases from J, leaving 13 bases between. The CDR3, as DNA: TGTGCCAGCAGCCAACGTGGGCAATCCAACGAGCAGTACTTC. Its protein is CASSQRGQSNEQYF.

The chain joins TRBV7-9 to TRBJ2-7; the D is unclear. CDR1 and CDR2 from the germline V gene are SEHNR and FQNEAQ (reference sequence). The CDR3 consists of 13 residues. Trimming removed 2 bases from V and 3 bases from J, with 8 bases in between. The CDR3 protein is CASSLSDLYEQYF. As DNA, the CDR3 is TGTGCCAGCAGCTTAAGTGACCTCTACGAGCAGTACTTC.

The J gene is TRBJ2-1, the V gene TRBV27; D assignment may be TRBD1 or TRBD2 (6 bases each). CDR3 size: 12 residues. Trimming removed 8 bases at V and 2 bases at J, with 7 bases between. Germline lookup yields CDR1 MNHEY and CDR2 SMNVEV (reference sequence). CDR3 nucleotides: TGTGCCAGCGGGGGGCCCTACAATGAGCAGTTCTTC. It specifies CASGGPYNEQFF.